This T cell receptor (beta chain) emerged from a study of cytomegalovirus exposure and HLA in healthy donors. Trimming pared 0 bases from V and 6 bases from J, leaving 11 bases between. The CDR3 runs 15 residues. Germline CDR1 and CDR2: MGHRA and YSYEKL. Primers included in the PCR were 60 Vbeta and 13 Jbeta primers. Profiled with immunoSEQ multiplex PCR; TCRdb holds only in-frame clones, not every one. The sample contains 100,000 to 150,000 clones, 65% to 75% of which appear only once. V and J are TRBV4-1 and TRBJ2-2; D is unclear. This receptor was obtained from a woman between 50 and 59 years old in good health and CMV-seropositive. Sequencing was done on a sample of PBMCs. Here the CDR3 reads CASSQEPRGSGELFF. The CDR3 DNA is TGCGCCAGCAGCCAAGAACCCAGAGGTTCCGGGGAGCTGTTTTTT.